These 4 T cell receptor beta chains originate from one sample sequenced in a study of shared clonotypes between healthy human individuals. CD8 cells regarded as naive lacked CD45RO, were positively chosen for CCR7, and omitted terminally differentiated effector memory CD45RA+ cells. Sequencing used immunoSEQ multiplex PCR; TCRdb keeps in-frame clones, though not all of them. The table has about 2 million clones, about 95% seen once. The sequencing sample was made of naive CD8+ T cells sorted from blood. These TCRs come from a man between 18 and 29 years old in good health.

This clone was seen only once. The chain carries TRBV5-6 and TRBJ2-1; 12 bases align to TRBD2. The V segment lost 2 bases and the J segment 3 bases; nucleotides outside the gene matches: 3. Germline CDR1 SGHDT, CDR2 YYEEEE. The CDR3 is made up of 16 amino acids. CDR3 sequence: CASSLRLAGVYNEQFF. The CDR3 nucleotides read TGTGCCAGCAGCTTAAGACTAGCGGGGGTCTACAATGAGCAGTTCTTC. The full variable domain, rest sourced from reference TRBV5-6 and TRBJ2-1, is DAGVTQSPTHLIKTRGQQVTLRCSPKSGHDTVSWYQQALGQGPQFIFQYYEEEERQRGNFPDRFSGHQFPNYSSELNVNALLLGDSALYLCASSLRLAGVYNEQFFGPGTRLTVL.

The V call is TRBV12-5, the J call TRBJ2-7; D might be TRBD1 (6 bases). The CDR3 has 14 residues. V shed 6 bases and J shed 3 bases, with 15 bases lying between them. CDR1 and CDR2 from the germline V gene are LGHNT and FRNRAP. CDR3 sequence: CASGHREVFYEQYF. The CDR3 nucleotides read TGTGCTAGTGGACACAGGGAAGTATTCTACGAGCAGTACTTC.

Comment on this clone: This sample includes further DNA sequences coding for the same CDR3. V gene TRBV4-1 combines with J gene TRBJ2-7; unclear D gene. This CDR3 contains 14 residues. V lost 4 bases and J lost 2, with 12 bases in between. Germline loops: CDR1 MGHRA, CDR2 YSYEKL. The CDR3 spells CASSLRDGTYEQYF. As DNA, the CDR3 is TGCGCCAGCAGCCTACGCGACGGTACCTACGAGCAGTACTTC.

The chain joins TRBV19 to TRBJ1-1; D call uncertain. CDR1 and CDR2 from the germline V gene are LNHDA and SQIVND (reference sequence). The CDR3 runs 13 residues. Trimming took 3 bases from V and 3 from J, leaving 8 bases between them. The chain's CDR3 is CASSIFGYTEAFF. For the CDR3, the DNA is TGTGCCAGTAGTATTTTTGGGTACACTGAAGCTTTCTTT.